A selection of T cell receptor beta chains follows, all from one sample in a study of shared clonotypes between healthy human individuals. Measured with immunoSEQ multiplex PCR; TCRdb has only the in-frame clones, and not every one. The top ten clones hold approximately 1.7% of a sample with roughly 760,000 clones, around 74% of them seen once. The material sequenced was memory CD4+ T cells sorted from blood. The source is a woman aged 25 to 39 in good health. Each CDR3 is given with its conserved first and last residue. The D gene is left open where the match is weak. Rows may omit the clone size; those that give it use once, few, many or a size class.

TRBD2,-,TRBJ2-3,TRBV2,TGTGCCAGCTGTTCCGCGGGAGGGGGAGATACGCAGTATTTT,CASCSAGGGDTQYF
-,-,TRBJ1-4,TRBV5-1,TGCGCCAGCAGCTCCGGGACGGCAGACGAAAAACTGTTTTTT,CASSSGTADEKLFF
-,few,TRBJ2-7,TRBV28,TGTGTCGGGCGGGGGCTCGAGCAGTACTTC,CVGRGLEQYF
TRBD1,-,TRBJ1-4,TRBV30,TGTGCCTGGCTACCGGGACAGTTTAATGAAAAACTGTTTTTT,CAWLPGQFNEKLFF
-,-,TRBJ1-3,TRBV6-1,TGTGCCAGCAGTGAATCTAGTCTTTACTCTGGAAACACCATATATTTT,CASSESSLYSGNTIYF
TRBD1,-,TRBJ1-5,TRBV28,TGTGCCAGCAGTTCCCCAGGGGGAGGGAATCAGCCCCAGCATTTT,CASSSPGGGNQPQHF
TRBD2,-,TRBJ2-5,TRBV15,TGTGCCACCAGCAGAGTTAGCGGGTTCCTTCGCGAGACCCAGTACTTC,CATSRVSGFLRETQYF
-,-,TRBJ2-5,TRBV15,TGTGCCACCTGGGGGGCGGGAGCGAAGACCCAGTACTTC,CATWGAGAKTQYF
-,-,TRBJ1-5,TRBV28,TGTGCCAGCAGTTTCTCCCCAACGAGGCGAGCAAGTCAGCCCCAGCATTTT,CASSFSPTRRASQPQHF
TRBD1,-,TRBJ1-4,TRBV28,TGTGCCAGCAGTTCCCAGGGGGATAATGAAAAACTGTTTTTT,CASSSQGDNEKLFF
-,few,TRBJ2-7,TRBV28,TGTGCCAGCAGTCGTGGTGGTGAGCAGTACTTC,CASSRGGEQYF
-,few,TRBJ1-5,TRBV19,TGTGCCAGTAGTATGACTAAGAATCAGCCCCAGCATTTT,CASSMTKNQPQHF